The 7 T cell receptor beta chains in this list originate from one sample, sequenced in a study of blood T cell repertoires in COVID-19. Generated by immunoSEQ multiplex PCR, the TCRdb table keeps only in-frame clones and is missing some. The sample carries 320,000 or so clones, over 70% recorded once. The sequencing input was PBMCs or T cells enriched from blood (not recorded which). The receptors come from a man aged 30-40 years who had recovered from COVID-19.

The chain carries TRBV9 and TRBJ1-1, with no clear D. The CDR3 consists of 13 residues. V was cut by 4 bases and J by 1 base, with 8 bases left in between. Germline CDR1 SGDLS, CDR2 YYNGEE. The CDR3 region is CASSTKRNTEAFF. The CDR3 DNA follows: TGTGCCAGCAGCACAAAAAGGAACACTGAAGCTTTCTTT.

The table lists this clone with a count of one. V gene TRBV7-9 combines with J gene TRBJ2-7, with a possible D match to TRBD1 (6 bases). This CDR3 spans 14 amino acids. V was cut by 2 bases and J by 2 bases, with 10 bases left in between. The germline V gene encodes CDR1 SEHNR and CDR2 FQNEAQ (reference sequence). Written as DNA, the CDR3 is TGTGCCAGCAGCTTACAGGGGCGCCCCTACGAGCAGTACTTC. Protein sequence: CASSLQGRPYEQYF.

The chain has TRBV5-1 and TRBJ1-3; TRBD1 matches 8 bases. This CDR3 spans 16 amino acids. CDR1 SGHRS and CDR2 YFSETQ come from the germline V gene. The V segment lost 4 bases and the J segment 2 bases; nucleotides outside the gene matches: 8. CDR3 in amino acids: CASSPQGTGTGNTIYF. CDR3 DNA: TGCGCCAGCAGCCCGCAGGGGACAGGTACTGGAAACACCATATATTTT.

The chain carries TRBV28 and TRBJ2-7; perhaps TRBD1 as D (5 bases). The length of the CDR3 is 14 residues. V gave up 2 bases and J gave up 5 bases, with 13 bases separating them. The germline CDR1 and CDR2 sequences are MDHEN and SYDVKM. CDR3 loop: CASSLSQGLNEQYF. The CDR3 DNA is TGTGCCAGCAGTTTAAGTCAGGGCTTGAACGAGCAGTACTTC.

This clone was observed a single time. The chain joins TRBV6-2 or TRBV6-3 to TRBJ1-2; 7 bases are a match to TRBD1. The length of the CDR3 is 14 residues. Germline-derived CDR1 and CDR2 are MNHEY and SVGEGT. With 2 bases clipped from V and 6 bases from J, the junction kept 6 bases outside the gene matches. The chain's CDR3 is CASSYGRDRNGYTF. The CDR3 coding sequence is TGTGCCAGCAGTTACGGCCGGGACAGAAATGGCTACACCTTC.

The chain joins TRBV5-1 to TRBJ1-1; 10 bases line up with TRBD1. CDR1 is SGHRS and CDR2 is YFSETQ in the germline V gene. The CDR3 sequence is 14 residues long. V lost 3 bases and J lost 6; bases outside the gene matches: 5. The CDR3 DNA is TGCGCCAGCAGCTCGGGACAGGGGTTCGCTGAAGCTTTCTTT. Its protein is CASSSGQGFAEAFF.

The V gene is TRBV18, the J gene TRBJ2-7, with a weak D call TRBD2 (6 bases). The CDR3 spans 15 residues. CDR1 is KGHSH, CDR2 LQKENI, per germline. Trimming removed 2 bases at V and 1 base at J, with 12 bases between. The CDR3 DNA reads as TGTGCCAGCTCACCAAACATAGCGGAGTCCTACGAGCAGTACTTC. It yields the protein CASSPNIAESYEQYF.